One sample yielded the 12 T cell receptor beta chains listed below, sequenced in a study of T-cell reconstitution after alpha-beta-depleted transplantation in children. Unique molecular identifiers featured in how the TCRbeta library was prepared. TCRdb re-derived calls from the PCR reads in MiXCR, one entry per CDR3 protein. The repertoire has 490,000 or so distinct CDR3 sequences, under 12% of them found once; the top ten carry around 2%. The sequenced sample was PBMCs, obtained before TCRalphabeta/CD19-depleted stem cell transplant. All receptors come from a child younger than 10 with inherited bone marrow failure, due to receive a stem cell transplant.

This clonotype was seen at least ten times. The chain has TRBV5-1 and TRBJ2-1; D is possibly TRBD2 (5 bases). V lost 0 bases and J lost 12, with 19 bases in between. The CDR3 extends over 15 amino acids. Germline assignment: CDR1 SGHRS and CDR2 YFSETQ. As DNA, the CDR3 is TGCGCCAGCAGCTTGGGGTCGCGGGCAGGTCCCGCGCAGTTCTTC. This sequence encodes CASSLGSRAGPAQFF.

V and J are TRBV6-2 or TRBV6-3 and TRBJ2-2; D possibly matches TRBD1 or TRBD2 (5 bases each). The CDR3 spans 17 residues. Trimming removed 5 bases from V and 3 bases from J, with 19 bases in between. CDR1 and CDR2 (germline): MNHEY, SVGEGT. CDR3 nucleotides: TGTGCCAGCAGTCGCATCCGGGGCCCGGGTTACACCGGGGAGCTGTTTTTT. Amino acids: CASSRIRGPGYTGELFF.

In this sample, this clonotype turned up many times. V is TRBV20-1 and J is TRBJ2-7; 10 nucleotides match TRBD2. V trimming: 4 bases; J trimming: 6 bases; junction bases outside the gene matches: 9. CDR1 DFQATT and CDR2 SNEGSKA come from the germline V gene (reference sequence). This CDR3 is built from 14 residues. The CDR3, as DNA: TGCAGTGCTATCAGCCTAGCGGGAGAGGGCGAGCAGTACTTC. Translated, it gives CSAISLAGEGEQYF.

This clonotype occurred many times. The chain couples TRBV11-2 to TRBJ2-2, with a possible D match to TRBD2 (5 bases). The germline V gene has CDR1 SGHAT and CDR2 FQNNGV. Trimming took 4 bases from V and 6 from J, leaving 12 bases between them. CDR3 size: 14 residues. The CDR3 nucleotides read TGTGCCAGCAGCTCCCCAGAGGGCCCCGGGGAGCTGTTTTTT. Amino acid sequence: CASSSPEGPGELFF. Using reference TRBV11-2 and TRBJ2-2 for the parts outside the CDR3, the full variable domain is EAGVAQSPRYKIIEKRQSVAFWCNPISGHATLYWYQQILGQGPKLLIQFQNNGVVDDSQLPKDRFSAERLKGVDSTLKIQPAKLEDSAVYLCASSSPEGPGELFFGEGSRLTVL.

This clonotype was counted at least ten times. This chain connects TRBV7-2 to TRBJ2-4, with TRBD2 matching over 11 bases. CDR3 size: 17 residues. CDR1 and CDR2 from the germline V gene are SGHTA and FQGNSA. J lost 0 bases, V lost 3 bases, and 4 bases had no gene match. The CDR3 loop reads CASSFPGLAVAKNIQYF. CDR3 sequence (DNA): TGTGCCAGCAGCTTCCCGGGACTAGCGGTAGCCAAAAACATTCAGTACTTC.

In its sample, this clonotype was seen a few times. A junction boundary mismatches the germline segment, possibly from a read error. V gene TRBV6-2 or TRBV6-3 combines with J gene TRBJ2-5, with TRBD1 identical over 9 bases. From germline, CDR1 is MNHEY and CDR2 SVGEGT. CDR3 length: 15 residues. CDR3: CASSPPGQGPETHYF. The CDR3 nucleotides read TGTGCCAGCAGTCCGCCGGGACAGGGTCCAGAGACCCATTACTTC.

This clonotype was seen at least ten times. The rearrangement links TRBV4-2 to TRBJ2-7; tentatively, D is TRBD2 (5 bases). Germline CDR1 LGHNA, CDR2 YNFKEQ. The CDR3 runs 17 residues. Trimming cost V 0 bases and J 2 bases, with 17 bases left between them. In DNA, the CDR3 is TGTGCCAGCAGCCAAGATCGCGGAGCTGCGGGTCCCTACGAGCAGTACTTC. It is translated as CASSQDRGAAGPYEQYF.

Notes on this clonotype: A read error may explain this, as a much larger clone is one base away. The rearrangement links TRBV9 to TRBJ2-7; D is ambiguous. Between the trimmed V and J ends, which lost 0 bases and 5 bases, there was a span of 15 bases. Germline loops: CDR1 SGDLS, CDR2 YYNGEE. The CDR3 runs to 15 residues. The CDR3 DNA follows: TGTGCCAGCAGCGTAGCTTGGCAGGTCGCCCACGAGCAGTACTTC. As protein: CASSVAWQVAHEQYF.

This clonotype was counted at least ten times. The rearrangement joins TRBV7-8 to TRBJ2-3; D gene unclear. CDR3 length: 15 residues. CDR1 is SGHVS and CDR2 is FQNEAQ in the germline V gene. Trimming removed 3 bases at V and 2 bases at J, with 12 bases between. CDR3 region: CASSFTLPYTDTQYF. The CDR3 nucleotides read TGTGCCAGCAGCTTTACCCTACCCTACACAGATACGCAGTATTTT.

To note about this clonotype: It may be a read error: a sequence one base away is much more abundant. V is TRBV20-1 and J is TRBJ1-5; D not resolved. Germline V gene data show CDR1 as DFQATT and CDR2 as SNEGSKA (reference sequence). The length of the CDR3 is 12 residues. This CDR3 reads CSARDSNRPQHF. The CDR3 DNA sequence: TGCAGTGCTAGAGATAGCAATCGGCCCCAGCATTTT.

In this sample, this clonotype turned up many times. This chain connects TRBV10-2 to TRBJ2-5; TRBD1 matches at 9 bases. Looked up from germline, CDR1 is WSHSY and CDR2 is SAAADI. The CDR3 totals 16 residues. The ends lost 8 bases at V and 2 bases at J; junction bases unmatched: 12. CDR3 nucleotides: TGCGCCAGCCTTGGGACAGGGACATTGCTGCAAGAGACCCAGTACTTC. It translates to CASLGTGTLLQETQYF.

The J gene is TRBJ1-3, the V gene TRBV30, with TRBD1 as a possible D gene (5 bases). The germline CDR1 and CDR2 sequences are GTSNPN and SVGIG (reference sequence). The CDR3 runs to 16 residues. With 2 bases removed from V and 1 base from J, the gap between germline ends came to 15 bases. The CDR3 spells CAWSRPWGGSGNTIYF. CDR3 DNA sequence: TGTGCCTGGAGTCGACCATGGGGCGGGTCTGGAAACACCATATATTTT. Variable domain in full (rest from reference TRBV30 and TRBJ1-3): SQTIHQWPATLVQPVGSPLSLECTVEGTSNPNLYWYRQAAGRGLQLLFYSVGIGQISSEVPQNLSASRPQDRQFILSSKKLLLSDSGFYLCAWSRPWGGSGNTIYFGEGSWLTVV.